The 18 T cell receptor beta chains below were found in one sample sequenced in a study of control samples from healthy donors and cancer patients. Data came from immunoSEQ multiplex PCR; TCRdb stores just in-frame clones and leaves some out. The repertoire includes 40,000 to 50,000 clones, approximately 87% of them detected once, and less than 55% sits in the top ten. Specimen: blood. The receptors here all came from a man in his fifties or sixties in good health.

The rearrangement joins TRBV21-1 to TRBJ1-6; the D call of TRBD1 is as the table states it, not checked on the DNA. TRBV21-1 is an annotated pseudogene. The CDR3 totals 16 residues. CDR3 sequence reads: CASSKPAGESNSPLHF. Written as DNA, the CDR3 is TGTGCCAGCAGCAAACCGGCAGGGGAGTCTAATTCACCCCTCCACTTT.

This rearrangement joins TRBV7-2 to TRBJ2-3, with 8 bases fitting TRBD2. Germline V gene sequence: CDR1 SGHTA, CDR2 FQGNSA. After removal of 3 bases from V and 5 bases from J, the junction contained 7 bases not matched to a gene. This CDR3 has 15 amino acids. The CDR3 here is CASSLGRGGGDTQYF. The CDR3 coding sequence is TGTGCCAGCAGCTTGGGACGGGGGGGCGGAGATACGCAGTATTTT.

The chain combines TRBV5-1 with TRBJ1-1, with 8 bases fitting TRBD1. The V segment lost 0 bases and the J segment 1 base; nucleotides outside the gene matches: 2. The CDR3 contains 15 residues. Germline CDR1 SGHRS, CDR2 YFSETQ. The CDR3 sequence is CASSLDGQGNTEAFF. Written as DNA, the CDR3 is TGCGCCAGCAGCTTGGACGGACAGGGGAACACTGAAGCTTTCTTT.

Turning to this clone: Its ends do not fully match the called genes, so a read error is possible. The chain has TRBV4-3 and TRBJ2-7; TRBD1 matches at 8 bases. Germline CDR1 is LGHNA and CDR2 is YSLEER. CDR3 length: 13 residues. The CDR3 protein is CATSRGQGYEQYF. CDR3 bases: TGCGCCACCAGCCGAGGACAGGGCTACGAGCAGTACTTC.

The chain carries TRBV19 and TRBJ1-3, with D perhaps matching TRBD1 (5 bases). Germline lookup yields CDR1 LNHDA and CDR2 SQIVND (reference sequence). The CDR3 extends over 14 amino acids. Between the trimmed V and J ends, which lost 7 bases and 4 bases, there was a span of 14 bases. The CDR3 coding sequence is TGTGCCAGTACTACGCAGGGTGTCGGAAACACCATATATTTT. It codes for CASTTQGVGNTIYF. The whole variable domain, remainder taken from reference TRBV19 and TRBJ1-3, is DGGITQSPKYLFRKEGQNVTLSCEQNLNHDAMYWYRQDPGQGLRLIYYSQIVNDFQKGDIAEGYSVSREKKESFPLTVTSAQKNPTAFYLCASTTQGVGNTIYFGEGSWLTVV.

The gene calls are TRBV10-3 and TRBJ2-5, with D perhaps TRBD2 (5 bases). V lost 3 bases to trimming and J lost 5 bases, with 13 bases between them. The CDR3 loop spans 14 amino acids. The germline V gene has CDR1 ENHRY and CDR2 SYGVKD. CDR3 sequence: CAISEAVGAETQYF. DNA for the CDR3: TGTGCCATCAGTGAAGCGGTCGGTGCCGAGACCCAGTACTTC.

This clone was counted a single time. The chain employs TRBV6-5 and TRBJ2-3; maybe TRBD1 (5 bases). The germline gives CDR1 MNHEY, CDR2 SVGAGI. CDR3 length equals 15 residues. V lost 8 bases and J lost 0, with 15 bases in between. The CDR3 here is CASGKDTSSTDTQYF. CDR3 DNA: TGTGCCAGCGGAAAGGACACCTCTAGCACAGATACGCAGTATTTT.

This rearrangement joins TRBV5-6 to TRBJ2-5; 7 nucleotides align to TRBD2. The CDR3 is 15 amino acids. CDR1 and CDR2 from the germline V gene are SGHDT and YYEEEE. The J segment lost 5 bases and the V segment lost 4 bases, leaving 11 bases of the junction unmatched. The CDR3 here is CASSDLAGEGETQYF. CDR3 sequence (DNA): TGTGCCAGCAGCGACCTCGCGGGGGAAGGGGAGACCCAGTACTTC. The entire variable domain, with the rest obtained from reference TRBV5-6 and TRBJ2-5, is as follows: DAGVTQSPTHLIKTRGQQVTLRCSPKSGHDTVSWYQQALGQGPQFIFQYYEEEERQRGNFPDRFSGHQFPNYSSELNVNALLLGDSALYLCASSDLAGEGETQYFGPGTRLLVL.

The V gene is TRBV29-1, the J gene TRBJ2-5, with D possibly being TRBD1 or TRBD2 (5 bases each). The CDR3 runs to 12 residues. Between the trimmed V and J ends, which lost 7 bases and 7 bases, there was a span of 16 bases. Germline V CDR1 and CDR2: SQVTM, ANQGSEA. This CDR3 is CSEYSGDGTQYF. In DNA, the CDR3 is TGCAGCGAGTATTCCGGGGACGGGACCCAGTACTTC.

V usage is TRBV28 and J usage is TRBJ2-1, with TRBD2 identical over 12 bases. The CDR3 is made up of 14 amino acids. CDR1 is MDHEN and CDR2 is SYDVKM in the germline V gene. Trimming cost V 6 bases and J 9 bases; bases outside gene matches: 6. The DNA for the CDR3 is TGTGCCAGCAGCGCTGGACTAGCGGGAAGTGAGCAGTTCTTC. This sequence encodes CASSAGLAGSEQFF.

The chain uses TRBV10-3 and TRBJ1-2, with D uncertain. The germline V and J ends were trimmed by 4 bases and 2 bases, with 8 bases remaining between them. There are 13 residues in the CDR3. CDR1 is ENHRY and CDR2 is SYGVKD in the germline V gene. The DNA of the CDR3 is TGTGCCATCAGTGTGGACGGAAACTATGGCTACACCTTC. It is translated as CAISVDGNYGYTF.

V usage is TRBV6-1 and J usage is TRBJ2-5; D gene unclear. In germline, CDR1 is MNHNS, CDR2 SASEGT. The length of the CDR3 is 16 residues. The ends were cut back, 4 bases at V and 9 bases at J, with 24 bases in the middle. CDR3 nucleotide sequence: TGTGCCAGCAGTGTCGCCCTCAGGCTTTCCGCGACGGCCCAGTACTTC. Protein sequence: CASSVALRLSATAQYF.

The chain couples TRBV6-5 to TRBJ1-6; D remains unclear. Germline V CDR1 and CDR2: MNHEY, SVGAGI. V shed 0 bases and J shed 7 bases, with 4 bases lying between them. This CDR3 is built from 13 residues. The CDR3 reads CASSYSGNSPLHF. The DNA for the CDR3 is TGTGCCAGCAGTTACTCGGGCAATTCACCCCTCCACTTT.

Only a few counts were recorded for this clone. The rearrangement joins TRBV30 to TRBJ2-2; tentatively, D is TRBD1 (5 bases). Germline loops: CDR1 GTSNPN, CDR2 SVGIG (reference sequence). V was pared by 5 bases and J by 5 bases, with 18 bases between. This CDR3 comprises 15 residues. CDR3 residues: CAWETGLVWTGELFF. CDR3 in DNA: TGTGCCTGGGAAACAGGCTTGGTTTGGACCGGGGAGCTGTTTTTT.

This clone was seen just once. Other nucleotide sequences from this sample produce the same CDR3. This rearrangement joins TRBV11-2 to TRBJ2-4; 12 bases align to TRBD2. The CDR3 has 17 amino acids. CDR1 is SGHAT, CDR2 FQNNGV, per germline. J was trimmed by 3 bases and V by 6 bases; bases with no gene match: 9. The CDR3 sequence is CASRPLAGGPGKNIQYF. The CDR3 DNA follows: TGTGCCAGCAGACCTCTAGCGGGGGGGCCTGGCAAAAACATTCAGTACTTC. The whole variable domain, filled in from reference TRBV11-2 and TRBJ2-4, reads EAGVAQSPRYKIIEKRQSVAFWCNPISGHATLYWYQQILGQGPKLLIQFQNNGVVDDSQLPKDRFSAERLKGVDSTLKIQPAKLEDSAVYLCASRPLAGGPGKNIQYFGAGTRLSVL.

The CDR3 region is CASSPGQGNQPQHF. CDR3 nucleotides: TGTGCCAGCAGTCCTGGACAGGGTAATCAGCCCCAGCATTTT. V and J are TRBV27 and TRBJ1-5, with 8 positions matching TRBD1. J lost 4 bases, V lost 5 bases, and 4 bases had no gene match. CDR3 size: 14 residues. The germline V gene encodes CDR1 MNHEY and CDR2 SMNVEV (reference sequence).

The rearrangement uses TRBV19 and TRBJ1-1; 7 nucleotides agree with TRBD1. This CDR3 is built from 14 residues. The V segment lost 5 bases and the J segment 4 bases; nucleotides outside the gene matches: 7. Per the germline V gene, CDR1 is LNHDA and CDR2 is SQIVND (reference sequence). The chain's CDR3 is CASSYQDRPTEAFF. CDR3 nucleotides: TGTGCCAGTAGTTATCAGGACAGGCCCACTGAAGCTTTCTTT.

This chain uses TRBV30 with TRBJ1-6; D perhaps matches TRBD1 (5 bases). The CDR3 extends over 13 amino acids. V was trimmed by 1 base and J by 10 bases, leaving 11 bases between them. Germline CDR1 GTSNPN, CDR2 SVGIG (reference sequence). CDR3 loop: CAWSEWRDSPLHF. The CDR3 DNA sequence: TGTGCCTGGAGTGAATGGAGGGACTCACCCCTCCACTTT. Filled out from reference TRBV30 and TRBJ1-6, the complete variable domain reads SQTIHQWPATLVQPVGSPLSLECTVEGTSNPNLYWYRQAAGRGLQLLFYSVGIGQISSEVPQNLSASRPQDRQFILSSKKLLLSDSGFYLCAWSEWRDSPLHFGNGTRLTVT.